Detailed here is one T cell receptor (beta chain). V was pared by 5 bases and J by 2 bases, with 13 bases between. CDR3 length: 14 residues. CDR1 PRHDT and CDR2 FYEKMQ come from the germline V gene (reference sequence). Sequenced by immunoSEQ multiplex PCR; TCRdb stores in-frame clones only, minus some. The sample carries 100,000 or so clones, around 93% recorded once. These data belong to a study of T cell changes during pregnancy in multiple sclerosis. The V call is TRBV13, the J call TRBJ2-7; D ambiguous. Sequenced here: peripheral blood, sampled before pregnancy. The TCR was taken from a female donor with multiple sclerosis, enrolled in a pregnancy study. CDR3 amino acids: CASSARLLTYEQYF. The CDR3 nucleotides are TGTGCCAGCAGCGCGCGACTCCTCACCTACGAGCAGTACTTC.